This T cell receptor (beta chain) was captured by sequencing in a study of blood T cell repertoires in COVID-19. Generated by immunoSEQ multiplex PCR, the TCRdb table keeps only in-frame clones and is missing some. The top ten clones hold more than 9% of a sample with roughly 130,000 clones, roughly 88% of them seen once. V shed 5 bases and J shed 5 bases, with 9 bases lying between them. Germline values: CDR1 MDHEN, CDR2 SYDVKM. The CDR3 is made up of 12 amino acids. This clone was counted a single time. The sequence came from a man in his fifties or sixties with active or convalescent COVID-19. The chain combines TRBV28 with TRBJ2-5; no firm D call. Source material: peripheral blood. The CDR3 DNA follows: TGTGCCAGCAGTGAACTTTTCGAGACCCAGTACTTC. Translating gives CASSELFETQYF.